The 2 T cell receptor beta chains reported below all come from one sample, sequenced in a study of shared clonotypes between healthy human individuals. Clones were read by immunoSEQ multiplex PCR, and TCRdb kept only the in-frame ones, dropping some. The sample carries about 2 million clones, roughly 96% recorded once. Sequenced input: naive CD4+ T cells sorted from blood. Subset meaning: CD45RA+ positively selected. All receptors come from a man aged 18 to 29 in good health.

This clone was picked up one time. This chain uses TRBV9 with TRBJ2-7; 7 bases are a match to TRBD2. The trim removed 3 bases at V and 1 base at J, leaving 13 bases unmatched. The CDR3 has 17 amino acids. Germline V gene sequence: CDR1 SGDLS, CDR2 YYNGEE. The CDR3 nucleotides are TGTGCCAGCAGCGGAGGATCCGGGACTAAAGGGTCCTACGAGCAGTACTTC. Encoded protein: CASSGGSGTKGSYEQYF.

The rearrangement uses TRBV2 and TRBJ2-7, with 7 bases aligning to TRBD2. V shed 6 bases, J shed 9 bases, and the junction held 20 bases outside the gene matches. CDR1 is SNHLY and CDR2 is FYNNEI in the germline V gene. The CDR3 has 16 residues. CDR3 sequence: CASSSSLRREPYWQYF. The CDR3 bases are TGTGCCAGCAGCTCAAGTTTACGGCGGGAGCCTTACTGGCAGTACTTC.